The 25 T cell receptor beta chains presented below share a single source sample, sequenced in a study of OX40 agonist ivuxolimab in advanced cancers. Clones were read by immunoSEQ multiplex PCR, and TCRdb kept only the in-frame ones, dropping some. The table shows roughly 45,000 clones, with about 93% occurring only once. Sequencing was performed on CD4+ or CD8+ T cells sorted from blood, taken in a trial of the OX40 agonist ivuxolimab. The receptors here all came from an adult with an advanced solid tumor such as melanoma, head and neck, liver or kidney cancer.

The chain has TRBV9 and TRBJ2-6; 8 positions match TRBD1. The CDR3 extends over 19 amino acids. Losses at the gene ends were 4 bases for V and 1 base for J; bases not matched to a gene: 13. Germline CDR1 reads SGDLS; CDR2 reads YYNGEE. CDR3 protein: CASSPASRQGQSGANVLTF. DNA of the CDR3: TGTGCCAGCAGCCCAGCCAGTCGACAGGGGCAGTCTGGGGCCAACGTCCTGACTTTC.

This rearrangement joins TRBV15 to TRBJ1-5; weak D call: TRBD1 (5 bases). Germline CDR1 reads LNHNV; CDR2 reads YYDKDF (reference sequence). The CDR3 is 14 residues long. The germline V and J ends were trimmed by 3 bases and 3 bases, with 9 bases remaining between them. As DNA, the CDR3 is TGTGCCACCAGCAGCGGGGACTCCAATCAGCCCCAGCATTTT. Residues: CATSSGDSNQPQHF.

The chain recombines TRBV27 with TRBJ2-1; 10 positions agree with TRBD1. The CDR3 totals 14 residues. V lost 6 bases to trimming and J lost 5 bases; unmatched junction nucleotides: 4. Germline V gene data show CDR1 as MNHEY and CDR2 as SMNVEV (reference sequence). CDR3 loop: CASSFGQGDNEQFF. The CDR3 DNA reads TGTGCCAGCAGCTTCGGACAGGGGGACAATGAGCAGTTCTTC.

The chain recombines TRBV7-9 with TRBJ2-7; D not certain. Trimming pared 4 bases from V and 2 bases from J, leaving 12 bases between. The CDR3 length is 14 residues. Germline lookup yields CDR1 SEHNR and CDR2 FQNEAQ (reference sequence). The CDR3 DNA reads as TGTGCCAGCAGCTCCTCAGAGGAACCCTACGAGCAGTACTTC. As protein: CASSSSEEPYEQYF.

This clone was counted once. The chain joins TRBV7-8 to TRBJ2-7; no definite D call. The CDR3 contains 15 residues. Germline CDR1 reads SGHVS; CDR2 reads FQNEAQ. The V end lost 0 bases, the J end lost 0 bases, and 9 bases lay between the germline ends. The chain's CDR3 is CASSLAAESSYEQYV. CDR3 DNA: TGTGCCAGCAGCTTAGCGGCGGAGAGCTCCTACGAGCAGTACGTC.

This clone has only a few counts. The chain uses TRBV5-5 and TRBJ1-1; possibly TRBD1 for D (6 bases). Trimming shortened V by 4 bases and J by 8 bases, and 12 bases separated the two germline ends. CDR1 SGHKS and CDR2 YYEKEE come from the germline V gene (reference sequence). This CDR3 has 12 residues. CDR3 in amino acids: CASSPDSVEAFF. Here the CDR3 DNA reads TGTGCCAGCAGCCCGGACAGTGTAGAAGCTTTCTTT. Complete variable domain (other parts from reference TRBV5-5 and TRBJ1-1): DAGVTQSPTHLIKTRGQQVTLRCSPISGHKSVSWYQQVLGQGPQFIFQYYEKEERGRGNFPDRFSARQFPNYSSELNVNALLLGDSALYLCASSPDSVEAFFGQGTRLTVV.

This chain joins TRBV25-1 and TRBJ2-3; tentatively, D is TRBD1 or TRBD2 (5 bases each). The CDR3 contains 17 residues. The germline gives CDR1 MGHDK, CDR2 SYGVNS. The V gene lost 6 bases and the J gene lost 6 bases, with 25 bases spanning the gap. In DNA, the CDR3 is TGTGCCAGCAGGGAAAGAACGGGACCCCCCGGTGTCGATACGCAGTATTTT. Amino acid sequence: CASRERTGPPGVDTQYF.

The chain employs TRBV15 and TRBJ2-7; a possible D gene is TRBD1 (6 bases). Between the trimmed V and J ends, which lost 3 bases and 5 bases, there was a span of 17 bases. There are 15 residues in the CDR3. CDR1 LNHNV and CDR2 YYDKDF come from the germline V gene (reference sequence). CDR3 coding DNA: TGTGCCACCAGCAGTGTAGGGCAGGGGAAAGACGAGCAGTACTTC. It yields the protein CATSSVGQGKDEQYF.

The V call is TRBV13, the J call TRBJ2-2, with 8 nucleotides matching TRBD1. After removal of 5 bases from V and 6 bases from J, the junction contained 5 bases not matched to a gene. The V gene's germline CDR1 is PRHDT and CDR2 FYEKMQ (reference sequence). This CDR3 has 14 residues. The CDR3 coding sequence is TGTGCCAGCAGCGGCCAGGGGGCTCCCGGGGAGCTGTTTTTT. This encodes CASSGQGAPGELFF.

The V gene is TRBV28, the J gene TRBJ2-1; D not resolved. This CDR3 region has 12 residues. The V end was cut by 1 base, the J end by 8 bases, with 6 bases between. Germline CDR1 reads MDHEN; CDR2 reads SYDVKM. CDR3 nucleotide sequence: TGTGCCAGCAGTTTATCCCTAGATGAGCAGTTCTTC. Protein product: CASSLSLDEQFF.

The chain employs TRBV6-1 and TRBJ2-7; a possible D gene is TRBD1 (6 bases). This CDR3 comprises 16 residues. The germline V gene has CDR1 MNHNS and CDR2 SASEGT. The V gene lost 4 bases and the J gene lost 2 bases, with 18 bases spanning the gap. This CDR3 reads CASSGATGTYTYEQYV. The CDR3 bases are TGTGCCAGCAGTGGAGCAACAGGGACCTACACCTACGAGCAGTACGTC.

V and J are TRBV10-3 and TRBJ1-2; a possible D gene is TRBD1 (6 bases). CDR3 size: 14 residues. Germline lookup yields CDR1 ENHRY and CDR2 SYGVKD. V shed 2 bases and J shed 4 bases, with 11 bases lying between them. The CDR3 is CAISEADSSYGYTF. The CDR3 region has the DNA TGTGCCATCAGTGAGGCGGACAGTTCCTATGGCTACACCTTC.

The chain recombines TRBV11-2 with TRBJ2-5; 14 positions match TRBD2. With 5 bases clipped from V and 1 base from J, the junction kept 3 bases outside the gene matches. The CDR3 runs to 16 residues. Germline-derived CDR1 and CDR2 are SGHAT and FQNNGV. The CDR3 DNA reads TGTGCCAGCAGCCCAGGACTAGCGGGGGGCCAAGAGACCCAGTACTTC. Translation gives CASSPGLAGGQETQYF.

The CDR3 DNA reads as TGTGCCAGCCGGACGGGGGTCAGGGTGGAAGAAAAACTGTTTTTT. Translated, it gives CASRTGVRVEEKLFF. The chain joins TRBV11-2 to TRBJ1-4, with D possibly TRBD1 on 5 matching bases. Germline CDR1 is SGHAT and CDR2 is FQNNGV. Trimming removed 8 bases at V and 8 bases at J, with 21 bases between. The CDR3 spans 15 residues.

The V gene is TRBV5-6, the J gene TRBJ2-4; the D gene could be TRBD1 or TRBD2 (7 bases each). Germline CDR1 and CDR2: SGHDT and YYEEEE. This CDR3 contains 15 residues. V was clipped by 0 bases and J by 8 bases, with 15 bases between them. DNA of the CDR3: TGTGCCAGCAGCTTGGTAAACAGGGGAGGGGACATTCAGTACTTC. It translates to CASSLVNRGGDIQYF. The full variable domain, rest sourced from reference TRBV5-6 and TRBJ2-4, is DAGVTQSPTHLIKTRGQQVTLRCSPKSGHDTVSWYQQALGQGPQFIFQYYEEEERQRGNFPDRFSGHQFPNYSSELNVNALLLGDSALYLCASSLVNRGGDIQYFGAGTRLSVL.

The chain combines TRBV5-6 with TRBJ2-5, with 8 positions matching TRBD1. CDR1 and CDR2 from the germline V gene are SGHDT and YYEEEE. The CDR3 totals 15 residues. Unmatched junction bases numbered 8, after V lost 2 bases and J lost 5 bases. CDR3 sequence: CASSLRQGSSETQYF. The CDR3 DNA reads as TGTGCCAGCAGCTTAAGACAGGGGTCGTCCGAGACCCAGTACTTC.

The CDR3 nucleotides read TGTGCCAGCAGCCAAGACGGCCAGCCCCAGCATTTT. Translated, it gives CASSQDGQPQHF. The rearrangement joins TRBV4-2 to TRBJ1-5; D unclear. Germline V lookup: CDR1 LGHNA, CDR2 YNFKEQ. The CDR3 is made up of 12 amino acids. V was cut by 0 bases and J by 7 bases, with 4 bases left in between.

This chain connects TRBV6-6 to TRBJ1-3; D is ambiguous. Germline CDR1 MNHNY, CDR2 SVGAGI (reference sequence). Trimming pared 4 bases from V and 4 bases from J, leaving 8 bases between. CDR3 length equals 13 residues. CDR3 residues: CASSWAFGNTIYF. In DNA, the CDR3 is TGTGCCAGCAGTTGGGCCTTCGGAAACACCATATATTTT.

The chain couples TRBV5-1 to TRBJ1-1, with 7 positions matching TRBD1. Germline V gives CDR1 SGHRS, CDR2 YFSETQ. The length of the CDR3 is 14 residues. With V trimmed by 1 base and J by 3 bases, 3 bases remained unmatched. This chain's CDR3 is CASSLSGGDTEAFF. The DNA of the CDR3 is TGCGCCAGCAGCTTGTCAGGGGGGGACACTGAAGCTTTCTTT.

With regard to this clone: One end of the junction varies from germline; a read error may be responsible. This rearrangement joins TRBV5-6 to TRBJ2-7; D remains ambiguous. CDR1 and CDR2 (germline): SGHDT, YYEEEE. The CDR3 covers 13 residues. CDR3 sequence: CASNLLTAYEQYF. CDR3 in DNA: TGTGCCAGCAACTTGCTTACAGCCTACGAGCAGTACTTC.

The V gene is TRBV5-1, the J gene TRBJ1-2; 11 bases map to TRBD1. V lost 4 bases to trimming and J lost 6 bases; unmatched junction nucleotides: 14. The germline V gene encodes CDR1 SGHRS and CDR2 YFSETQ. This CDR3 comprises 17 residues. The CDR3 DNA follows: TGCGCCAGCAGCCTAGCACTTGTCGGACAGGGGGCGCATGGCTACACCTTC. As protein: CASSLALVGQGAHGYTF.

As for this clone: At one boundary the junction diverges from the germline segment, which might be a read error. The chain uses TRBV19 and TRBJ1-1, with D perhaps TRBD1 (6 bases). Germline V lookup: CDR1 LNHDA, CDR2 SQIVND (reference sequence). The CDR3 loop spans 11 amino acids. In DNA, the CDR3 is TGTGCCAGTATTATAGGGACAGAAGCTTTCTTT. Its protein is CASIIGTEAFF.

This clone is a singleton in its sample. V is TRBV27 and J is TRBJ2-5; 11 bases fit TRBD2. The V segment lost 2 bases and the J segment 5 bases; nucleotides outside the gene matches: 10. This CDR3 spans 17 amino acids. Germline-derived CDR1 and CDR2 are MNHEY and SMNVEV (reference sequence). The CDR3 loop reads CASSLGVSGGARETQYF. Here the CDR3 DNA reads TGTGCCAGCAGTTTAGGGGTTAGCGGGGGGGCTCGGGAGACCCAGTACTTC.

The chain is built from TRBV7-9 and TRBJ1-1; no firm D call. V was trimmed by 5 bases and J by 5 bases, leaving 9 bases between them. CDR1 and CDR2 (germline): SEHNR, FQNEAQ (reference sequence). This CDR3 has 12 residues. The CDR3 spells CASSPPWTEAFF. CDR3 coding DNA: TGTGCCAGCAGCCCCCCCTGGACTGAAGCTTTCTTT.

CDR3 DNA: TGCAGCGTTGAGAGCTATCGAGAGACCCAGTACTTC. This sequence encodes CSVESYRETQYF. V and J are TRBV29-1 and TRBJ2-5; no clear D. This CDR3 is 12 amino acids long. V lost 3 bases and J 4 bases, leaving 9 bases between the germline ends. Germline V gives CDR1 SQVTM, CDR2 ANQGSEA.